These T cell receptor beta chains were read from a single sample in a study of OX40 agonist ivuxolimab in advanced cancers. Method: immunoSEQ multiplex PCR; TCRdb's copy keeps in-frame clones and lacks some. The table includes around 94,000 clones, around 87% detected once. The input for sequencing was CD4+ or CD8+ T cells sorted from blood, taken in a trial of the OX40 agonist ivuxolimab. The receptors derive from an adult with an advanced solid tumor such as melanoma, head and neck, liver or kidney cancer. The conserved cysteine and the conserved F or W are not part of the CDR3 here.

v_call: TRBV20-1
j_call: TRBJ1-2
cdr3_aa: SAAGSYGYT

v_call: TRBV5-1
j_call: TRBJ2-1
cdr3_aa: ASSAFSGGVIEQF

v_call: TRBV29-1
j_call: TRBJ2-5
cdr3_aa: SVYPGGLETQY

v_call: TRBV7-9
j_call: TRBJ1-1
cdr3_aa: ASSRGQYTEAF

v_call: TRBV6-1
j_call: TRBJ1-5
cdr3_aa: ASSDQASYSNQPQH

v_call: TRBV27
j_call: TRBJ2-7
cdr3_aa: ASQDRVYEQY

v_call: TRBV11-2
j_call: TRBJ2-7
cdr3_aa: ASSLGHGQY

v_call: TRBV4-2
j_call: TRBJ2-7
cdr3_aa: ASSLIAGQYEQY

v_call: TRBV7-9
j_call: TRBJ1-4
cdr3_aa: ASNPGGEKLF

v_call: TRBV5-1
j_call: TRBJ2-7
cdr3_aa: ASSLPQSYEQY

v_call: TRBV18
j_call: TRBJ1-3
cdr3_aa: ASSPLLAGDSGNTIY

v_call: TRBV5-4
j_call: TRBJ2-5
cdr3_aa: ASSRPGRQETQY

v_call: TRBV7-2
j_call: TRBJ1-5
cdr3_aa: ASSLSGFGQPQH

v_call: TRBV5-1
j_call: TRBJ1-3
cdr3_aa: ASSSEQVPGGNTIY

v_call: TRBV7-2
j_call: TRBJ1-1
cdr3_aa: ASSLGGVANTEAF

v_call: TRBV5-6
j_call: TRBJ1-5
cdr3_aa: ASSLTTERLSNQPQH

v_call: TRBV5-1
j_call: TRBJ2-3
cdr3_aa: ASSLLSGGAQVTQY

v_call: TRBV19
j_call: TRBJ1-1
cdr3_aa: ASSISGRANTEAF

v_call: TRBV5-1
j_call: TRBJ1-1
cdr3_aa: ASSPRDRGWNMNTEAF

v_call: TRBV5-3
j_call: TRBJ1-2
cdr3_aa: ARSLASRPNYGYT

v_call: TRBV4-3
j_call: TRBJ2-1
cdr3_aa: ASSQDPASGWSSYNEQF

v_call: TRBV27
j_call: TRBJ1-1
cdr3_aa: ASSITRQGGVWDTEAF

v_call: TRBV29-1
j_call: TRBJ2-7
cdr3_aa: SVPLAGAPYEQY

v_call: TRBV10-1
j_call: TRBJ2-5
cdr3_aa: ASSEVLVETQY

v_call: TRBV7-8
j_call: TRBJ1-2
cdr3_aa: ASSPTLQGNNYGYT

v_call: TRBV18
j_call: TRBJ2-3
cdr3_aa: ASSPLVGGRGTDTQY

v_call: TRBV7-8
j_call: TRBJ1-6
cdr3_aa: ASGLAELSSPLH

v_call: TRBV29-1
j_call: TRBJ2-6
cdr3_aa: SVRVTSGGNLPNSGANVLT

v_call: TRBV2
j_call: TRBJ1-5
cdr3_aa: ASSEPNQPQH

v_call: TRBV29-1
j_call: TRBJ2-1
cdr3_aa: SVAFGLAGALNEQF

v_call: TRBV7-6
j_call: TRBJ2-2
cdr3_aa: ASSSTGAITGELF

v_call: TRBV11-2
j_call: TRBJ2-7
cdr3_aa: ASSLNPNPYEQY

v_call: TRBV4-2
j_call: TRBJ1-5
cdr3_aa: ASSQDPWGRPSANQPQH

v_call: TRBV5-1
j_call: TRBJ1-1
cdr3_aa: ASSRTGPFMNTEAF

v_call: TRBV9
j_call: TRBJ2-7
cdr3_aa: ASSVRGADEQY

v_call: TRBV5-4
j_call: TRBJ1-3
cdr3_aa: ASSLEVGAHSGNTIY

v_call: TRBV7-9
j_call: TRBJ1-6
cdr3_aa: ASSLEGGALH

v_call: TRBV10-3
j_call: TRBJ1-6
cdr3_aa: AINAGAYNSPLH

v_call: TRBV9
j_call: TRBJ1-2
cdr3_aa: ASSVDGQGLYGYT

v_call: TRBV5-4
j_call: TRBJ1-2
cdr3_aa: ASSLGGTGRYT

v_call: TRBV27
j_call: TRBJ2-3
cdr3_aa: ASSLSSRGREDTQY

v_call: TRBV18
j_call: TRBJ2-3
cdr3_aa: ASSPLQGLSTDTQY

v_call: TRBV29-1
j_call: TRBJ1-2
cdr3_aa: SARTAPNYGYT

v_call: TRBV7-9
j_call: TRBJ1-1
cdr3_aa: ASSLASSGGTEAF

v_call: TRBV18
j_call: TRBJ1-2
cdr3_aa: ASSPPESGTKADYT

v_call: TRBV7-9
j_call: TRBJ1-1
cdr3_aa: ASSLVSRNTEAF

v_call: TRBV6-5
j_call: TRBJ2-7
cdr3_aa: ASSYSGRGVYEQY

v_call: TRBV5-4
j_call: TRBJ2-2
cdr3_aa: ASSLAGRGPTGELF

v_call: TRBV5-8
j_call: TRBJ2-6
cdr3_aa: ASSHRTVSGANVLT

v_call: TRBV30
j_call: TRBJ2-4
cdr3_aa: AWRGVFKNIQY

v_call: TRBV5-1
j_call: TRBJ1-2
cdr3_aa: ASSLAQSGYGYT

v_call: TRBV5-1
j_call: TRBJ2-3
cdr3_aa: ASSLGVASGGVRDTQY

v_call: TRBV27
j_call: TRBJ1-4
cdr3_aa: ASSLSQGVNEKLF

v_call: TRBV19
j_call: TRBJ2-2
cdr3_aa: ASSPLRAANTGELF

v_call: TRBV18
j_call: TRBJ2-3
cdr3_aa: ASSPAGRLTDTQY

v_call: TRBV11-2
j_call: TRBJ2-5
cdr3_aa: ASSLGGRETQY

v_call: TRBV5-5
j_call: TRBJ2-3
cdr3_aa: ASSPGTGGDTQY

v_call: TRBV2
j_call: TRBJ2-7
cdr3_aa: ASRDQIYEQY

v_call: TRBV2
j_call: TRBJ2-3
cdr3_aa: ASSENRGGDTQY